The 24 T cell receptor beta chains in this list originate from one sample, sequenced in a study of OX40 agonist ivuxolimab in advanced cancers. Profiled with immunoSEQ multiplex PCR; TCRdb holds only in-frame clones, not every one. The data contain 20,000 to 25,000 clones, around 85% of them singletons. The sequencing used CD4+ or CD8+ T cells sorted from blood, collected in a trial of the OX40 agonist ivuxolimab. The source is an adult with an advanced solid tumor such as melanoma, head and neck, liver or kidney cancer.

The chain employs TRBV18 and TRBJ2-7; 7 bases match TRBD1. J lost 0 bases, V lost 3 bases, and 5 bases had no gene match. The CDR3 runs 15 residues. Germline loops: CDR1 KGHSH, CDR2 LQKENI. The chain's CDR3 is CASSPPDRRSYEQYF. The CDR3 nucleotides read TGTGCCAGCTCACCCCCGGACAGGCGCTCCTACGAGCAGTACTTC.

This clone was seen only once. This chain joins TRBV7-3 and TRBJ2-3, with TRBD2 identical over 9 bases. Unmatched junction bases numbered 7, after V lost 6 bases and J lost 6 bases. This CDR3 has 14 amino acids. Germline-derived CDR1 and CDR2 are SGHTA and FQGTGA. CDR3 loop: CASRAGGGQDTQYF. The CDR3 nucleotides are TGTGCCAGCAGGGCGGGGGGGGGCCAGGATACGCAGTATTTT.

Remarks on this clone: At one end the junction does not follow the germline gene, possibly because of a read error. The gene calls are TRBV29-1 and TRBJ1-2; no firm D call. Germline CDR1 SQVTM, CDR2 ANQGSEA. There are 13 residues in the CDR3. CDR3 in amino acids: CSVETDVYYGYTF. CDR3 DNA: TGCAGCGTTGAGACGGACGTCTACTACGGCTACACCTTC.

This clone came up once. V gene TRBV7-6 combines with J gene TRBJ1-5; D gene uncertain. Germline lookup yields CDR1 SGHVS and CDR2 FNYEAQ. Trimming cost V 1 base and J 5 bases, with 6 bases left between them. CDR3 size: 13 residues. The DNA of the CDR3 is TGTGCCAGCAGCTTAGGGGGAGATCAGCCCCAGCATTTT. It specifies CASSLGGDQPQHF.

The chain couples TRBV6-6 to TRBJ2-7; D remains ambiguous. The germline CDR1 and CDR2 sequences are MNHNY and SVGAGI (reference sequence). The CDR3 is 15 amino acids. The germline V and J ends were trimmed by 0 bases and 2 bases, with 11 bases remaining between them. The CDR3 loop reads CASSYSAGTTYEQYF. The CDR3, as DNA: TGTGCCAGCAGTTACTCTGCAGGCACCACCTACGAGCAGTACTTC.

The chain has TRBV7-9 and TRBJ2-7, with D perhaps TRBD2 (6 bases). Germline V lookup: CDR1 SEHNR, CDR2 FQNEAQ (reference sequence). The CDR3 consists of 16 residues. With 3 bases removed from V and 0 bases from J, the gap between germline ends came to 15 bases. The CDR3: CASSLGLRESSYEQYF. As DNA, the CDR3 is TGTGCCAGCAGCTTGGGGCTCCGGGAGAGCTCCTACGAGCAGTACTTC.

The chain carries TRBV9 and TRBJ1-2; D unresolved. V was cut by 4 bases and J by 5 bases, with 18 bases left in between. Germline V gene lookup returns CDR1 SGDLS and CDR2 YYNGEE. CDR3 length: 15 residues. The CDR3, as DNA: TGTGCCAGCAGCTCCCCTCTCCGGGAGAGATATGGCTACACCTTC. Translating gives CASSSPLRERYGYTF.

The sample holds a few counts of this clone. The chain carries TRBV27 and TRBJ2-2, with 7 bases identical to TRBD2. The junction had 11 bases not matched to a gene; V was cut back by 8 bases and J by 5 bases. The length of the CDR3 is 15 residues. From germline, CDR1 is MNHEY and CDR2 SMNVEV (reference sequence). The CDR3 DNA reads TGTGCCAGCTCTCCCGGGGGGACTACAACCGGGGAGCTGTTTTTT. It specifies CASSPGGTTTGELFF.

The rearrangement joins TRBV7-2 to TRBJ2-5; TRBD2 aligns across 7 bases. V dropped 3 bases and J dropped 4; count of bases not matched to a gene: 14. CDR1 and CDR2 (germline): SGHTA, FQGNSA. The CDR3 covers 17 residues. The CDR3 bases are TGTGCCAGCAGCTTCCCCACTGGGGGGAGGGAGAGAGAGACCCAGTACTTC. This gives the protein CASSFPTGGRERETQYF.

The chain joins TRBV2 to TRBJ2-7; 7 bases map to TRBD1. The V and J ends lost 6 bases and 1 base, in that order; junction bases with no gene match: 3. The CDR3 is made up of 13 amino acids. The germline gives CDR1 SNHLY, CDR2 FYNNEI. DNA for the CDR3: TGTGCCAGCAGGGAGACAGGGTCCTACGAGCAGTACTTC. Translated, it gives CASRETGSYEQYF.

This clone is a singleton in its sample. The rearrangement uses TRBV7-6 and TRBJ1-3; D may be TRBD1 (5 bases). Germline-derived CDR1 and CDR2 are SGHVS and FNYEAQ. The CDR3 has 15 residues. V dropped 0 bases and J dropped 0 bases, with 6 bases sitting between them. The CDR3 DNA follows: TGTGCCAGCAGCTTAGCAGGGGACTCTGGAAACACCATATATTTT. Its protein product is CASSLAGDSGNTIYF.

The CDR3, as DNA: TGTGCCAGCAGCTTAGGGGTCCAGACTAGTGGTGAGACCCAGTACTTC. Protein: CASSLGVQTSGETQYF. The chain employs TRBV11-2 and TRBJ2-5; perhaps TRBD2 as D (6 bases). The CDR3 totals 16 residues. Germline CDR1 is SGHAT and CDR2 is FQNNGV. The V end was cut by 1 base, the J end by 5 bases, with 17 bases between.

This rearrangement joins TRBV27 to TRBJ1-1; maybe TRBD1 (5 bases). The germline gives CDR1 MNHEY, CDR2 SMNVEV (reference sequence). V gave up 3 bases and J gave up 2 bases, with 13 bases separating them. This CDR3 contains 15 residues. For the CDR3, the DNA is TGTGCCAGCAGTTTCTATGGGGGGTTAAACACTGAAGCTTTCTTT. Translating it yields CASSFYGGLNTEAFF.

Only one count was recorded for this clone. The chain carries TRBV7-2 and TRBJ2-7, with TRBD1 matching over 10 bases. The CDR3 is 15 amino acids. V dropped 4 bases and J dropped 5; count of bases not matched to a gene: 8. CDR1 and CDR2 (germline): SGHTA, FQGNSA. CDR3 region: CASSYRDRGLDEQYF. The CDR3 DNA is TGTGCCAGCAGCTACCGGGACAGGGGATTAGACGAGCAGTACTTC.

The chain links TRBV7-2 to TRBJ2-1; TRBD2 matches at 9 bases. J was trimmed by 5 bases and V by 3 bases; bases with no gene match: 8. The CDR3 length is 16 residues. In germline, CDR1 is SGHTA, CDR2 FQGNSA. The CDR3: CASSFPFSGGNNEQFF. The CDR3 nucleotides read TGTGCCAGCAGCTTCCCGTTTAGCGGGGGAAACAATGAGCAGTTCTTC.

The chain uses TRBV15 and TRBJ2-7, with 9 bases that match TRBD1. The V and J ends lost 6 bases and 3 bases, in that order; junction bases with no gene match: 6. CDR1 LNHNV and CDR2 YYDKDF come from the germline V gene (reference sequence). This CDR3 has 14 amino acids. CDR3 in amino acids: CATSPYRGLYEQYF. In DNA form, the CDR3 reads TGTGCCACCAGTCCATACAGGGGGCTCTACGAGCAGTACTTC.

The gene calls are TRBV30 and TRBJ2-2; D is possibly TRBD2 (5 bases). Trimming pared 8 bases from V and 1 base from J, leaving 8 bases between. CDR3 length: 12 amino acids. The germline CDR1 and CDR2 sequences are GTSNPN and SVGIG (reference sequence). Here the CDR3 DNA reads TGTGCCCGCGGACTGAACACCGGGGAGCTGTTTTTT. Translation: CARGLNTGELFF.

This clone was detected once. The chain employs TRBV9 and TRBJ2-3; D is undetermined. The CDR3 contains 12 residues. Germline-derived CDR1 and CDR2 are SGDLS and YYNGEE. V lost 3 bases to trimming and J lost 2 bases, with 4 bases between them. CDR3 sequence (DNA): TGTGCCAGCAGCGCGAACACAGATACGCAGTATTTT. Protein product: CASSANTDTQYF.

V is TRBV4-1 and J is TRBJ2-7; D possibly corresponds to TRBD1 (6 bases). The CDR3 is made up of 17 amino acids. CDR1 is MGHRA and CDR2 is YSYEKL in the germline V gene. V shed 0 bases and J shed 2 bases, with 17 bases lying between them. The CDR3 reads CASSQEIIRTEPYEQYF. The CDR3, as DNA: TGCGCCAGCAGCCAAGAAATCATAAGGACAGAGCCCTACGAGCAGTACTTC.

The gene calls are TRBV2 and TRBJ2-7; D perhaps matches TRBD2 (5 bases). V lost 8 bases, J lost 0 bases, and 11 bases lay in between. This CDR3 region has 13 residues. Germline assignment: CDR1 SNHLY and CDR2 FYNNEI. CDR3: CASVEGYSYEQYF. The CDR3 nucleotides read TGTGCCAGCGTAGAGGGTTACTCCTACGAGCAGTACTTC.

The V call is TRBV7-9, the J call TRBJ2-7; 9 bases match TRBD1. V dropped 5 bases and J dropped 5; count of bases not matched to a gene: 7. Germline CDR1 is SEHNR and CDR2 is FQNEAQ (reference sequence). The CDR3 loop spans 14 amino acids. In DNA, the CDR3 is TGTGCCAGCAGCCACCCGGGACAGGGAAACGAGCAGTACTTC. Translation gives CASSHPGQGNEQYF.

The V gene is TRBV7-9, the J gene TRBJ2-1; the D call may be TRBD1 or TRBD2 (6 bases each). The V gene's germline CDR1 is SEHNR and CDR2 FQNEAQ (reference sequence). The CDR3 sequence is 13 residues long. The germline V and J ends were trimmed by 1 base and 8 bases, with 9 bases remaining between them. The CDR3: CASSLVRGHEQFF. CDR3 nucleotides: TGTGCCAGCAGCTTAGTACGGGGGCATGAGCAGTTCTTC. Variable domain in full (rest from reference TRBV7-9 and TRBJ2-1): DTGVSQNPRHKITKRGQNVTFRCDPISEHNRLYWYRQTLGQGPEFLTYFQNEAQLEKSRLLSDRFSAERPKGSFSTLEIQRTEQGDSAMYLCASSLVRGHEQFFGPGTRLTVL.

V is TRBV28 and J is TRBJ2-7; 7 bases fit TRBD1. The germline V gene has CDR1 MDHEN and CDR2 SYDVKM. V gave up 1 base and J gave up 2 bases; unmatched junction bases: 11. The CDR3 runs to 17 residues. The CDR3 spells CASSLSPTGVRAYEQYF. DNA of the CDR3: TGTGCCAGCAGTTTATCCCCTACAGGGGTGAGGGCCTACGAGCAGTACTTC.

This clone was seen a single time. This sequence joins TRBV5-8 and TRBJ2-2; 7 bases match TRBD2. The V segment lost 2 bases and the J segment 3 bases; nucleotides outside the gene matches: 4. CDR1 is SGHTS and CDR2 is YDEGEE in the germline V gene. This CDR3 has 15 amino acids. The CDR3 DNA reads TGTGCCAGCAGCTTAGCGGGGCGATACACCGGGGAGCTGTTTTTT. This codes for CASSLAGRYTGELFF.